This T cell receptor beta chain was sequenced in a study of blood T cell repertoires in COVID-19. Background on the study: PBMCs, B-cell-depleted T cells, or T cells were the source of the cDNA or gDNA that made up the material.

Trimming shortened V by 8 bases and J by 6 bases, and 11 bases separated the two germline ends. There are 12 residues in the CDR3. There are a few counts of this clone. Method: immunoSEQ multiplex PCR; TCRdb's copy keeps in-frame clones and lacks some. The table lists nearly 80,000 clones, roughly nine tenths of them singletons. The receptor comes from a woman older than 75 with active or convalescent COVID-19. Sequenced input: peripheral blood. V and J are TRBV12-3 or TRBV12-4 and TRBJ1-5, with a tentative D call TRBD1 (6 bases). CDR3: CASRRGSQPQHF. The CDR3, as DNA: TGTGCCAGCCGTAGGGGGAGTCAGCCCCAGCATTTT.